These 32 T cell receptor beta chains came from one sample sequenced in a study of T cell repertoires in ileal Crohn's disease. Repertoires were generated with immunoSEQ multiplex PCR, while TCRdb's copy carries only in-frame clones and drops some. In the table there are 13,000 to 15,000 clones, roughly 80% of which are singletons. Sequences were obtained from ileal tissue. The receptors shown here come from an adult with Crohn's disease.

The V and J genes are TRBV9 and TRBJ1-5; TRBD1 aligns across 8 bases. Germline V gives CDR1 SGDLS, CDR2 YYNGEE. V dropped 4 bases and J dropped 6; count of bases not matched to a gene: 6. This CDR3 region has 14 residues. The CDR3 loop is CASSLGQGTQPQHF. The CDR3, as DNA: TGTGCCAGCAGCCTCGGACAGGGCACTCAGCCCCAGCATTTT.

J is TRBJ2-4 and V is TRBV7-6; TRBD1 agrees at 9 bases. V was clipped by 0 bases and J by 0 bases; unmatched bases: 9. CDR3 length: 19 residues. The germline V gene encodes CDR1 SGHVS and CDR2 FNYEAQ. The CDR3 loop reads CASSLAGQGPLEAKNIQYF. CDR3 nucleotides: TGTGCCAGCAGCTTAGCGGGACAGGGTCCCCTAGAAGCCAAAAACATTCAGTACTTC.

Notes on this clone: This sample includes further DNA sequences coding for the same CDR3. The chain couples TRBV25-1 to TRBJ1-5, with D perhaps TRBD1 (5 bases). In germline, CDR1 is MGHDK, CDR2 SYGVNS. This CDR3 has 14 amino acids. V was clipped by 3 bases and J by 1 base, with 7 bases between them. The CDR3 protein is CASSESGSNQPQHF. CDR3 DNA: TGTGCCAGCAGTGAGTCAGGGAGCAATCAGCCCCAGCATTTT.

V is TRBV11-3 and J is TRBJ2-3; 8 nucleotides agree with TRBD1. Germline V gene lookup returns CDR1 SGHNT and CDR2 YENEEA. The CDR3 is made up of 15 amino acids. V trimming: 0 bases; J trimming: 3 bases; junction bases outside the gene matches: 2. CDR3 bases: TGTGCCAGCAGCTTAGACAGGGGGCGGACAGATACGCAGTATTTT. Translating gives CASSLDRGRTDTQYF.

The chain uses TRBV2 and TRBJ2-1; D is perhaps TRBD2 (6 bases). Germline V lookup: CDR1 SNHLY, CDR2 FYNNEI. This CDR3 region has 15 residues. V was clipped by 6 bases and J by 4 bases, with 16 bases between them. The CDR3 region is CASSGAEGPYNEQFF. The CDR3 DNA reads TGTGCCAGCAGCGGGGCGGAGGGGCCTTACAATGAGCAGTTCTTC.

V is TRBV6-5 and J is TRBJ1-2, with a possible D match to TRBD1 (6 bases). The V and J ends lost 4 bases and 3 bases respectively, with 12 bases between them. The CDR3 consists of 14 residues. Germline V gene data show CDR1 as MNHEY and CDR2 as SVGAGI. The CDR3 region has the DNA TGTGCCAGCAGTTCGACAGGCGGCTACTATGGCTACACCTTC. Protein product: CASSSTGGYYGYTF.

The chain employs TRBV30 and TRBJ2-3; D ambiguous. V was trimmed by 0 bases and J by 5 bases, leaving 21 bases between them. In germline, CDR1 is GTSNPN, CDR2 SVGIG (reference sequence). CDR3 length: 17 residues. Here the CDR3 reads CAWSVERGGLIRDTQYF. The CDR3 DNA is TGTGCCTGGAGTGTAGAAAGAGGCGGTCTTATCCGAGATACGCAGTATTTT. Together with reference TRBV30 and TRBJ2-3, the CDR3 gives the full variable domain: SQTIHQWPATLVQPVGSPLSLECTVEGTSNPNLYWYRQAAGRGLQLLFYSVGIGQISSEVPQNLSASRPQDRQFILSSKKLLLSDSGFYLCAWSVERGGLIRDTQYFGPGTRLTVL.

The chain couples TRBV30 to TRBJ2-5; no clear D gene. The CDR3 is 11 amino acids. Germline CDR1 and CDR2: GTSNPN and SVGIG (reference sequence). V was pared by 2 bases and J by 5 bases, with 6 bases between. The CDR3 DNA follows: TGTGCCTGGAGTCTCCGGGAGACCCAGTACTTC. Translation: CAWSLRETQYF.

J is TRBJ2-5 and V is TRBV11-2, with TRBD2 identical over 10 bases. Germline CDR1 is SGHAT and CDR2 is FQNNGV. This CDR3 contains 14 residues. The ends lost 8 bases at V and 8 bases at J; junction bases unmatched: 11. CDR3 in DNA: TGTGCCAGCGGTAGCGGGGGGCCTTTAGGCACCCAGTACTTC. This encodes CASGSGGPLGTQYF.

This chain uses TRBV28 with TRBJ1-2, with a weak D call TRBD1 (5 bases). The CDR3 totals 15 residues. Germline V gives CDR1 MDHEN, CDR2 SYDVKM. The germline V and J ends were trimmed by 7 bases and 8 bases, with 23 bases remaining between them. The CDR3 DNA sequence: TGTGCCAGCATACCCCAGGGCGGCTATATAAGCGGCTACACCTTC. Its protein is CASIPQGGYISGYTF.

This chain joins TRBV2 and TRBJ1-5; a possible D gene is TRBD1 (6 bases). Germline V CDR1 and CDR2: SNHLY, FYNNEI. With 3 bases removed from V and 3 bases from J, the gap between germline ends came to 12 bases. This CDR3 contains 15 residues. DNA for the CDR3: TGTGCCAGCAGTGAGGGGGCAAAGACCAATCAGCCCCAGCATTTT. Translating it yields CASSEGAKTNQPQHF.

This clone was detected only once. The rearrangement links TRBV6-5 to TRBJ2-1; no clear D gene. V was shortened by 0 bases and J by 0 bases, with 6 bases between the two germline ends. The CDR3 spans 15 residues. Germline lookup yields CDR1 MNHEY and CDR2 SVGAGI. The CDR3 region is CASSYSPGSYNEQFF. DNA for the CDR3: TGTGCCAGCAGTTACTCGCCGGGCTCCTACAATGAGCAGTTCTTC.

The rearrangement joins TRBV19 to TRBJ1-5, with 7 nucleotides matching TRBD1. V was clipped by 5 bases and J by 9 bases; unmatched bases: 4. The CDR3 is 12 residues long. CDR1 and CDR2 from the germline V gene are LNHDA and SQIVND (reference sequence). The CDR3 region is CASSARQGPQHF. The CDR3 DNA follows: TGTGCCAGTAGTGCCCGACAGGGGCCCCAGCATTTT.

V and J are TRBV2 and TRBJ2-7; weak D call: TRBD2 (5 bases). Trimming cost V 8 bases and J 3 bases, with 11 bases left between them. The CDR3 extends over 12 amino acids. CDR1 and CDR2 (germline): SNHLY, FYNNEI. CDR3 DNA sequence: TGTGCCAGCTCACTAGAGTTCTACGAGCAGTACTTC. It encodes CASSLEFYEQYF.

This clone is classed as large (0.1 to 1%). CDR3 in amino acids: CASSLSGFENEQYF. In DNA form, the CDR3 reads TGTGCCAGTTCCCTTAGCGGGTTTGAAAACGAGCAGTACTTC. This chain connects TRBV19 to TRBJ2-7, with 7 bases that match TRBD2. The V gene end was trimmed by 8 bases and the J gene end by 5 bases; junction bases not matched to a gene: 12. The germline gives CDR1 LNHDA, CDR2 SQIVND (reference sequence). This CDR3 spans 14 amino acids. The full variable domain, completed using reference TRBV19 and TRBJ2-7, is DGGITQSPKYLFRKEGQNVTLSCEQNLNHDAMYWYRQDPGQGLRLIYYSQIVNDFQKGDIAEGYSVSREKKESFPLTVTSAQKNPTAFYLCASSLSGFENEQYFGPGTRLTVT.

This sequence joins TRBV27 and TRBJ2-7, with a tentative D call TRBD2 (5 bases). CDR3 length equals 15 residues. Germline V gene data show CDR1 as MNHEY and CDR2 as SMNVEV (reference sequence). V lost 2 bases and J 2 bases, leaving 13 bases between the germline ends. CDR3 amino acids: CASSLGGPPPYEQYF. CDR3 in DNA: TGTGCCAGCAGTTTAGGAGGACCTCCCCCCTACGAGCAGTACTTC.

V gene TRBV29-1 combines with J gene TRBJ2-2, with TRBD2 matching over 12 bases. CDR1 and CDR2 from the germline V gene are SQVTM and ANQGSEA. The CDR3 consists of 18 residues. V trimming: 0 bases; J trimming: 2 bases; junction bases outside the gene matches: 7. For the CDR3, the DNA is TGCAGCGTTGAAGATCGGACTAGCGGGGTCCCCAACACCGGGGAGCTGTTTTTT. It yields the protein CSVEDRTSGVPNTGELFF.

J is TRBJ1-2 and V is TRBV7-9; 7 bases agree with TRBD1. CDR3 length equals 14 residues. Trimming at V came to 10 bases and at J to 4 bases, leaving 12 bases not matched to a gene. From germline, CDR1 is SEHNR and CDR2 FQNEAQ (reference sequence). Here the CDR3 reads CATLETGLLYGYTF. CDR3 DNA: TGTGCCACCCTCGAGACAGGGTTGCTCTATGGCTACACCTTC.

The chain joins TRBV9 to TRBJ2-7; D is possibly TRBD2 (6 bases). From germline, CDR1 is SGDLS and CDR2 YYNGEE. The CDR3 has 15 amino acids. Trimming cost V 1 base and J 0 bases, with 11 bases left between them. The DNA of the CDR3 is TGTGCCAGCAGCGTATGTGCGGGGTGCTCCTACGAGCAGTACTTC. Protein: CASSVCAGCSYEQYF. Full variable domain (remainder filled in from reference TRBV9 and TRBJ2-7): DSGVTQTPKHLITATGQRVTLRCSPRSGDLSVYWYQQSLDQGLQFLIQYYNGEERAKGNILERFSAQQFPDLHSELNLSSLELGDSALYFCASSVCAGCSYEQYFGPGTRLTVT.

This clone was picked up a small number of times. The chain is built from TRBV14 and TRBJ2-7; D ambiguous. The germline V and J ends were trimmed by 0 bases and 6 bases, with 9 bases remaining between them. The CDR3 runs 13 residues. The germline gives CDR1 SGHDN, CDR2 FVKESK. DNA for the CDR3: TGTGCCAGCAGCCAAGACCTCTACGGCGAGCAGTACTTC. This translates into CASSQDLYGEQYF.

This chain connects TRBV19 to TRBJ2-2, with 10 bases aligning to TRBD1. The CDR3 covers 18 residues. Germline CDR1 reads LNHDA; CDR2 reads SQIVND (reference sequence). Trimming took 5 bases from V and 0 from J; bases not matched to a gene: 9. The CDR3 sequence is CASSPRTGGVANTGELFF. The CDR3 DNA reads as TGTGCCAGTAGTCCCCGGACAGGGGGTGTAGCGAACACCGGGGAGCTGTTTTTT.

CDR3 DNA sequence: TGCGCCAGCAGCCAAAGCCCCTCTGAAACCCTCCACTTT. This translates into CASSQSPSETLHF. The chain combines TRBV4-1 with TRBJ1-6; no definite D call. The CDR3 sequence is 13 residues long. Germline-derived CDR1 and CDR2 are MGHRA and YSYEKL. Between the trimmed V and J ends, which lost 2 bases and 14 bases, there was a span of 13 bases.

The chain combines TRBV18 with TRBJ2-7; possibly TRBD1 for D (5 bases). The CDR3 is made up of 14 amino acids. The V end lost 3 bases, the J end lost 0 bases, and 9 bases lay between the germline ends. The germline V gene encodes CDR1 KGHSH and CDR2 LQKENI. The CDR3 region is CASSPTVPSYEQYF. CDR3 nucleotides: TGTGCCAGCTCACCGACAGTTCCCTCCTACGAGCAGTACTTC.

A single count supports this clone. V is TRBV2 and J is TRBJ1-6, with 7 positions matching TRBD1. Germline V gives CDR1 SNHLY, CDR2 FYNNEI. The CDR3 is 15 amino acids. With 5 bases clipped from V and 6 bases from J, the junction kept 7 bases outside the gene matches. CDR3 DNA: TGTGCCAGCAGTTCCCGACAGGGTAGTAATTCACCCCTCCACTTT. Its protein is CASSSRQGSNSPLHF. Filled out from reference TRBV2 and TRBJ1-6, the complete variable domain reads EPEVTQTPSHQVTQMGQEVILRCVPISNHLYFYWYRQILGQKVEFLVSFYNNEISEKSEIFDDQFSVERPDGSNFTLKIRSTKLEDSAMYFCASSSRQGSNSPLHFGNGTRLTVT.

As DNA, the CDR3 is TGTGCCAGCAGTTTAGACCGCTCACAGGGTACGAACGAGCAGTACTTC. This translates into CASSLDRSQGTNEQYF. The V call is TRBV28, the J call TRBJ2-7; D may be TRBD1 (6 bases). Trimming left V 2 bases short and J 5 bases short, with 19 bases between. Germline-derived CDR1 and CDR2 are MDHEN and SYDVKM. The CDR3 length is 16 residues.

J is TRBJ2-7 and V is TRBV5-1, with 12 bases that match TRBD2. Germline CDR1 reads SGHRS; CDR2 reads YFSETQ. Unmatched junction bases numbered 11, after V lost 1 base and J lost 6 bases. The CDR3 runs 17 residues. In nucleotides, the CDR3 is TGCGCCAGCAGCTTGACAGGACTAGCGGGACCTAAACCCGAGCAGTACTTC. Translated, it gives CASSLTGLAGPKPEQYF.

The rearrangement joins TRBV7-3 to TRBJ2-7, with TRBD1 as a possible D gene (5 bases). This CDR3 region has 15 residues. The V and J ends lost 2 bases and 2 bases respectively, with 13 bases between them. Germline-derived CDR1 and CDR2 are SGHTA and FQGTGA. The CDR3 DNA sequence: TGTGCCAGCAGCTTAGGTCTGGGGCCTACCTACGAGCAGTACTTC. Its protein is CASSLGLGPTYEQYF. The full variable domain, with the rest looked up from reference TRBV7-3 and TRBJ2-7, is GAGVSQTPSNKVTEKGKYVELRCDPISGHTALYWYRQSLGQGPEFLIYFQGTGAADDSGLPNDRFFAVRPEGSVSTLKIQRTERGDSAVYLCASSLGLGPTYEQYFGPGTRLTVT.

This clone was counted a single time. The rearrangement links TRBV15 to TRBJ1-5, with a tentative D call TRBD1 (5 bases). In germline, CDR1 is LNHNV, CDR2 YYDKDF (reference sequence). V lost 1 base and J lost 4, with 14 bases in between. CDR3 length: 16 amino acids. The CDR3 here is CATSRAGGTYNQPQHF. In DNA form, the CDR3 reads TGTGCCACCAGCAGAGCCGGGGGGACCTATAATCAGCCCCAGCATTTT.

This clone appeared once. The J gene is TRBJ1-3, the V gene TRBV6-1; 7 positions match TRBD1. With 1 base clipped from V and 4 bases from J, the junction kept 7 bases outside the gene matches. Looked up from germline, CDR1 is MNHNS and CDR2 is SASEGT. CDR3 length equals 16 residues. The CDR3 region is CASSEGRGRKGNTIYF. DNA of the CDR3: TGTGCCAGCAGTGAAGGAAGGGGGCGTAAGGGAAACACCATATATTTT.

This sequence joins TRBV6-1 and TRBJ1-6, with D possibly being TRBD1 (5 bases). V lost 6 bases, J lost 5 bases, and 11 bases lay in between. Germline CDR1 MNHNS, CDR2 SASEGT. This CDR3 has 14 amino acids. DNA of the CDR3: TGTGCCAGCAGGGGGGGACTGAATAATTCACCCCTCCACTTT. The encoded protein is CASRGGLNNSPLHF.

V usage is TRBV9 and J usage is TRBJ2-7, with 8 bases identical to TRBD1. CDR1 is SGDLS, CDR2 YYNGEE, per germline. The CDR3 is 14 amino acids. Trimming cost V 0 bases and J 3 bases; bases outside gene matches: 2. CDR3 in DNA: TGTGCCAGCAGCGTAGATACAGGGGGCTACGAGCAGTACTTC. It codes for CASSVDTGGYEQYF. Complete variable domain (other parts from reference TRBV9 and TRBJ2-7): DSGVTQTPKHLITATGQRVTLRCSPRSGDLSVYWYQQSLDQGLQFLIQYYNGEERAKGNILERFSAQQFPDLHSELNLSSLELGDSALYFCASSVDTGGYEQYFGPGTRLTVT.

J is TRBJ2-1 and V is TRBV7-8; the match to TRBD1 covers 9 bases. Trimming took 0 bases from V and 8 from J; bases not matched to a gene: 2. The length of the CDR3 is 14 residues. CDR1 is SGHVS and CDR2 is FQNEAQ in the germline V gene. CDR3 region: CASSLATGGYEQFF. The DNA of the CDR3 is TGTGCCAGCAGCTTAGCCACAGGGGGCTATGAGCAGTTCTTC.